The next 7 T cell receptor beta chains were all read from a single sample in a study of T cell changes during pregnancy in multiple sclerosis. TCRdb keeps only in-frame clones here, not all; method: immunoSEQ multiplex PCR. The data contain approximately 30,000 clones, roughly nine tenths of them singletons. The sample here was CD4+ T cells from peripheral blood mononuclear cells, taken in the second trimester of pregnancy. The receptor source for this set is a female donor with multiple sclerosis, enrolled in a pregnancy study.

The V gene is TRBV9, the J gene TRBJ2-5; D remains unclear. The length of the CDR3 is 14 residues. Germline CDR1 and CDR2: SGDLS and YYNGEE. Trimming took off 1 base at V and 1 base at J, with 8 bases between the two ends. CDR3 sequence: CASSVSPTQETQYF. The CDR3 DNA is TGTGCCAGCAGCGTAAGCCCAACCCAAGAGACCCAGTACTTC.

This clone occurred a few times. The chain uses TRBV5-4 and TRBJ1-2; the D gene is possibly TRBD1 (5 bases). The CDR3 is 14 residues long. V lost 5 bases and J 4 bases, leaving 15 bases between the germline ends. Germline CDR1 and CDR2: SGHNT and YYREEE (reference sequence). This CDR3 is CASRTGGRGYGYTF. The CDR3 DNA follows: TGTGCCAGCAGGACGGGGGGGAGAGGCTATGGCTACACCTTC.

V is TRBV2 and J is TRBJ1-1; D gene unclear. Germline-derived CDR1 and CDR2 are SNHLY and FYNNEI. Trimming removed 4 bases at V and 7 bases at J, with 10 bases between. The CDR3 spans 12 residues. CDR3 sequence reads: CASSVGGFEAFF. For the CDR3, the DNA is TGTGCCAGCAGTGTAGGCGGATTTGAAGCTTTCTTT.

The V and J genes are TRBV4-1 and TRBJ2-1; TRBD1 might be the D (5 bases). The CDR3 is 18 amino acids. Germline-derived CDR1 and CDR2 are MGHRA and YSYEKL. V lost 1 base, J lost 0 bases, and 16 bases lay in between. As DNA, the CDR3 is TGCGCCAGCAGCCAAGTTTCAAGGGGCATGAGCTCCTACAATGAGCAGTTCTTC. Translating it yields CASSQVSRGMSSYNEQFF.

V gene TRBV5-1 combines with J gene TRBJ2-1; D perhaps matches TRBD1 (6 bases). The CDR3 consists of 14 residues. Trimming cost V 4 bases and J 8 bases, with 16 bases left between them. Germline CDR1 is SGHRS and CDR2 is YFSETQ. The CDR3 reads CASSRVGGGDEQFF. CDR3 DNA sequence: TGCGCCAGCAGCAGGGTTGGGGGCGGCGATGAGCAGTTCTTC.

This clone showed up just once. This sequence joins TRBV30 and TRBJ1-1, with 9 nucleotides matching TRBD1. The CDR3 is 13 amino acids. Germline V lookup: CDR1 GTSNPN, CDR2 SVGIG (reference sequence). V lost 2 bases to trimming and J lost 11 bases; unmatched junction nucleotides: 9. This CDR3 reads CAWSPGTGTYAFF. CDR3 nucleotide sequence: TGTGCCTGGAGTCCTGGGACAGGGACCTACGCTTTCTTT.

In its sample, this clone was seen once. The chain couples TRBV28 to TRBJ1-4; 7 bases are a match to TRBD1. Trimming at V came to 4 bases and at J to 4 bases, leaving 6 bases not matched to a gene. The CDR3 is 15 amino acids. Germline assignment: CDR1 MDHEN and CDR2 SYDVKM. The DNA for the CDR3 is TGTGCCAGCAGTTCAACAGGGGTCGGTAATGAAAAACTGTTTTTT. It is translated as CASSSTGVGNEKLFF.